Following are 18 T cell receptor beta chains from one sample sequenced in a study of regulatory T cells in long-lasting Graves disease (dated by TCRdb to the early 2020s). Library preparation employed multiplex PCR. Sequencing used an Illumina HiSeq 4000. TCR beta libraries were built with iRepertoire HTBI primers and Arm-PCR amplification of CDR3 regions. The public reads were reanalyzed by TCRdb: fastp trimming at Q25, MiXCR alignment, in-frame beta chains only. One record per CDR3 amino acid sequence lists the most common genes and DNA. The sample has about half a million distinct CDR3 sequences on record, 22% of them singletons. Approximately 14% of the sample rests with the top ten. Taken with the paper, the label for time point translates to: persistent/refractory GD, antithyroid drugs over 5 years with positive TRAb. For both TCR sequencing and RNA sequencing, RNA was extracted from PBMCs in TRIzol.

Sequencing used peripheral blood mononuclear cells (PBMCs), obtained when the disease was refractory, from a patient treated with antithyroid drugs. The receptor set was obtained from a female donor with Graves disease.

This clonotype was observed many times. One end of the junction is discordant with germline, which a read error may explain. The DNA for the CDR3 is TGTGCCAGCAGTCTAGCGGGGCTTGCCAAAAACATTCAGTACTTC. Its translation is CASSLAGLAKNIQYF. The chain links TRBV12-3 or TRBV12-4 to TRBJ2-4; the match to TRBD2 covers 9 bases. This CDR3 has 15 residues.

There are many counts of this clonotype. The chain links TRBV2 to TRBJ2-2, with D possibly matching TRBD2 (5 bases). From germline, CDR1 is SNHLY and CDR2 FYNNEI. The CDR3 sequence is 15 residues long. Trimming left V 1 base short and J 2 bases short, with 8 bases between. DNA for the CDR3: TGTGCCAGCAGTGAAGGGACTCGTAACACCGGGGAGCTGTTTTTT. It encodes CASSEGTRNTGELFF.

The gene calls are TRBV5-1 and TRBJ2-5, with TRBD1 matching over 7 bases. The CDR3 sequence is 15 residues long. The germline V gene has CDR1 SGHRS and CDR2 YFSETQ. V gave up 0 bases and J gave up 5 bases; unmatched junction bases: 7. The CDR3 DNA is TGCGCCAGCAGCTTGGCCTTAGACAGGGCGGAGACCCAGTACTTC. Its protein product is CASSLALDRAETQYF.

This clonotype has just a few counts. The chain combines TRBV6-2 or TRBV6-3 with TRBJ2-7, with 7 bases lining up with TRBD1. The CDR3 runs to 17 residues. CDR1 is MNHEY, CDR2 SVGEGT, per germline. The J segment lost 2 bases and the V segment lost 2 bases, leaving 12 bases of the junction unmatched. CDR3: CASSYATTGTAAYEQYF. CDR3 bases: TGTGCCAGCAGTTACGCCACCACCGGGACAGCTGCCTACGAGCAGTACTTC.

This clonotype was counted only a few times. V usage is TRBV20-1 and J usage is TRBJ1-2, with a possible D match to TRBD1 (5 bases). CDR1 and CDR2 (germline): DFQATT, SNEGSKA (reference sequence). The CDR3 loop spans 12 amino acids. With 6 bases removed from V and 4 bases from J, the gap between germline ends came to 12 bases. CDR3 residues: CSAKGTGYGYTF. As DNA, the CDR3 is TGCAGTGCAAAGGGGACGGGCTATGGCTACACCTTC.

This clonotype appeared a few times. J is TRBJ2-2 and V is TRBV11-3; D is possibly TRBD2 (5 bases). Germline CDR1 reads SGHNT; CDR2 reads YENEEA. Deletions cut 1 base from V and 1 base from J, with 10 bases between. The CDR3 contains 16 residues. CDR3 residues: CASSLGTGRNTGELFF. DNA for the CDR3: TGTGCCAGCAGCTTAGGTACTGGGAGGAACACCGGGGAGCTGTTTTTT.

This clonotype was observed at least ten times. The chain uses TRBV28 and TRBJ1-5, with D unclear. The V end was cut by 4 bases, the J end by 5 bases, with 18 bases between. This CDR3 has 16 amino acids. CDR1 and CDR2 (germline): MDHEN, SYDVKM. DNA for the CDR3: TGTGCCAGCAGTTCCCCGACGAGGAGTCGGGATCAGCCCCAGCATTTT. Translated: CASSSPTRSRDQPQHF.

The chain joins TRBV4-3 to TRBJ2-5, with a tentative D call TRBD1 (6 bases). This CDR3 region has 16 residues. Germline assignment: CDR1 LGHNA and CDR2 YSLEER. V lost 4 bases, J lost 4 bases, and 19 bases lay in between. In DNA, the CDR3 is TGCGCCAGCAGCCCTACCCCTTGGAAGGGGGTAGAGACCCAGTACTTC. Its protein product is CASSPTPWKGVETQYF.

This clonotype was counted many times. The rearrangement uses TRBV6-5 and TRBJ2-4, with 7 bases that match TRBD2. This CDR3 has 15 residues. Germline lookup yields CDR1 MNHEY and CDR2 SVGAGI. The junction had 7 bases not matched to a gene; V was cut back by 2 bases and J by 6 bases. CDR3: CASSYAAGVSNIQYF. CDR3 bases: TGTGCCAGCAGTTACGCTGCGGGAGTATCAAACATTCAGTACTTC.

In its sample, this clonotype was seen many times. The chain combines TRBV2 with TRBJ1-1; no clear D gene. V dropped 6 bases and J dropped 0 bases, with 11 bases sitting between them. The CDR3 is 14 residues long. Per germline, CDR1 SNHLY and CDR2 FYNNEI. DNA of the CDR3: TGTGCCAGCAGCATCGATTCCATGAACACTGAAGCTTTCTTT. The encoded protein is CASSIDSMNTEAFF.

A remark on this clonotype: The junction and the germline gene differ at one end; a read error may be behind it. The V and J genes are TRBV10-3 and TRBJ1-1; perhaps TRBD1 as D (6 bases). The CDR3 totals 16 residues. Germline V gene data show CDR1 as ENHRY and CDR2 as SYGVKD. The CDR3, as DNA: TGTGCCAGCAGTTACGGATCACAGGGTCTGAACACTGAAGCTTTCTTT. Translated, it gives CASSYGSQGLNTEAFF.

This clonotype was observed at least ten times. The chain employs TRBV28 and TRBJ1-2; no reliable D call. Trimming removed 6 bases at V and 5 bases at J, with 16 bases between. The CDR3 totals 14 residues. Germline CDR1 is MDHEN and CDR2 is SYDVKM. This CDR3 is CASRPHGAFYGYTF. CDR3 DNA sequence: TGTGCCAGCAGACCCCACGGCGCCTTTTATGGCTACACCTTC.

This clonotype was counted a few times. The chain uses TRBV19 and TRBJ2-7; TRBD1 or TRBD2 may be the D gene (5 bases each). V shed 1 base and J shed 5 bases, with 18 bases lying between them. The CDR3 is 16 amino acids. CDR1 and CDR2 (germline): LNHDA, SQIVND (reference sequence). This CDR3 is CASSIAHPVRGHEQYF. CDR3 nucleotides: TGTGCCAGTAGTATAGCCCACCCGGTAAGGGGACACGAGCAGTACTTC.

The rearrangement uses TRBV27 and TRBJ2-7, with 8 bases lining up with TRBD2. Germline values: CDR1 MNHEY, CDR2 SMNVEV (reference sequence). The ends lost 1 base at V and 2 bases at J; junction bases unmatched: 7. This CDR3 region has 16 residues. The CDR3 sequence is CASSLFSLAEAYEQYF. The CDR3 nucleotides are TGTGCCAGCAGTTTATTTTCACTAGCGGAGGCCTACGAGCAGTACTTC.

The chain employs TRBV12-3 or TRBV12-4 and TRBJ2-3; no reliable D call. Trimming cost V 4 bases and J 0 bases, with 11 bases left between them. This CDR3 is 15 amino acids long. CDR3 in amino acids: CASSYIGRSTDTQYF. The CDR3 nucleotides are TGTGCCAGCAGTTACATAGGTCGCAGCACAGATACGCAGTATTTT.

This clonotype was detected ten times or more. The rearrangement uses TRBV11-1 and TRBJ1-1; D uncertain. Trimming took off 7 bases at V and 0 bases at J, with 9 bases between the two ends. The length of the CDR3 is 13 residues. Looked up from germline, CDR1 is SGHAT and CDR2 is FQDESV (reference sequence). The CDR3 sequence: CASKEKLNTEAFF. CDR3 nucleotide sequence: TGTGCCAGCAAGGAAAAATTGAACACTGAAGCTTTCTTT.

This clonotype showed up just a few times. The chain couples TRBV19 to TRBJ2-7, with 12 positions matching TRBD2. With V trimmed by 8 bases and J by 3 bases, 8 bases remained unmatched. The germline CDR1 and CDR2 sequences are LNHDA and SQIVND (reference sequence). The CDR3 is 15 amino acids. The CDR3 DNA reads TGTGCCAGTGGACTAGCGGGATTCCCATTCTACGAGCAGTACTTC. Translating it yields CASGLAGFPFYEQYF.

This clonotype was detected only a few times. J is TRBJ1-5 and V is TRBV18; tentatively, D is TRBD1 (6 bases). This CDR3 has 14 amino acids. The V end was cut by 2 bases, the J end by 9 bases, with 14 bases between. Germline V CDR1 and CDR2: KGHSH, LQKENI. The CDR3 bases are TGTGCCAGCTCACCATTGGGGGGGCAAACGCCCCAGCATTTT. Its protein is CASSPLGGQTPQHF.